Listed below are T cell receptor beta chains from one sample, sequenced in a study of a mutant IDH1 vaccine in newly diagnosed glioma. The assay was immunoSEQ multiplex PCR, and TCRdb's table has in-frame clones only and misses some. The table lists about 92,000 clones, around 82% of them singletons. This specimen was PBMCs, taken from a glioma patient treated with radiotherapy, temozolomide or both. Every receptor here comes from a woman aged 45 to 65 with glioma. CDR3s include the opening cysteine and the closing phenylalanine or tryptophan. D genes are given only for firm matches. Size values are once, few and many counts, or a class for expanded clones, and some rows have none.

abundance: -
j_gene: TRBJ1-1
d_gene: -
v_gene: TRBV5-1
CDR3nt: TGCGCCAGCAGCCCAGGGGCGCTGAACACTGAAGCTTTCTTT
CDR3aa: CASSPGALNTEAFF

abundance: -
j_gene: TRBJ2-5
d_gene: -
v_gene: TRBV25-1
CDR3nt: TGTGCCAGCAGTGTTGAGACAGGAATGGCCCAGTACTTC
CDR3aa: CASSVETGMAQYF

abundance: -
j_gene: TRBJ1-6
d_gene: -
v_gene: TRBV7-2
CDR3nt: TGTGCCAGCAGCTTAGGGCAGGGCTTGGTTTCACCCCTCCACTTT
CDR3aa: CASSLGQGLVSPLHF

abundance: -
j_gene: TRBJ1-1
d_gene: TRBD1
v_gene: TRBV2
CDR3nt: TGTGCCAGCAGTCAGGGGGTGAACACTGAAGCTTTCTTT
CDR3aa: CASSQGVNTEAFF

abundance: -
j_gene: TRBJ1-2
d_gene: -
v_gene: TRBV9
CDR3nt: TGTGCCAGCAGCGCGGGACGGATATATGGCTACACCTTC
CDR3aa: CASSAGRIYGYTF

abundance: -
j_gene: TRBJ1-5
d_gene: TRBD1
v_gene: TRBV30
CDR3nt: TGTGCCTGGAGTGTGGCAGGGGGGGGCAATCAGCCCCAGCATTTT
CDR3aa: CAWSVAGGGNQPQHF

abundance: -
j_gene: TRBJ2-5
d_gene: TRBD2
v_gene: TRBV5-1
CDR3nt: TGCGCCAGCAGTCCACTAGCGGGGGGGCCGGGAGAGACCCAGTACTTC
CDR3aa: CASSPLAGGPGETQYF

abundance: -
j_gene: TRBJ2-7
d_gene: -
v_gene: TRBV5-1
CDR3nt: TGCGCCAGCAGCCCCCGCCGGGGGCACGAGCAGTACTTC
CDR3aa: CASSPRRGHEQYF

abundance: -
j_gene: TRBJ1-1
d_gene: -
v_gene: TRBV6-5
CDR3nt: TGTGCCAGCAGTTACCGAATTACACCGAACACTGAAGCTTTCTTT
CDR3aa: CASSYRITPNTEAFF

abundance: -
j_gene: TRBJ1-6
d_gene: TRBD1
v_gene: TRBV28
CDR3nt: TGTGCCAGCAGTTTCCGGACAGGGGGCAAATCACCCCTCCACTTT
CDR3aa: CASSFRTGGKSPLHF

abundance: -
j_gene: TRBJ1-4
d_gene: -
v_gene: TRBV5-6
CDR3nt: TGTGCCAGCAGCTTGCGGGCATCAACTAATGAAAAACTGTTTTTT
CDR3aa: CASSLRASTNEKLFF

abundance: -
j_gene: TRBJ1-4
d_gene: -
v_gene: TRBV6-1
CDR3nt: TGTGCCAGCACCTTAAGAGCCCTTGGGGAGGAAAAACTGTTTTTT
CDR3aa: CASTLRALGEEKLFF

abundance: -
j_gene: TRBJ2-5
d_gene: -
v_gene: TRBV5-4
CDR3nt: TGTGCCAGCAGAAATGGGGCCTTCCAAGAGACCCAGTACTTC
CDR3aa: CASRNGAFQETQYF

abundance: -
j_gene: TRBJ2-7
d_gene: -
v_gene: TRBV7-2
CDR3nt: TGTGCCAGCAGCATTCGGGGCGAGCAGTACTTC
CDR3aa: CASSIRGEQYF

abundance: once
j_gene: TRBJ1-2
d_gene: -
v_gene: TRBV7-9
CDR3nt: TGTGCCAGCAGCTTAGCCCTGACTGAGGGCTACACCTTC
CDR3aa: CASSLALTEGYTF

abundance: -
j_gene: TRBJ1-6
d_gene: -
v_gene: TRBV6-5
CDR3nt: TGTGCCAGTTCACGGGAGGGATTGCGGTCACCCCTCCACTTT
CDR3aa: CASSREGLRSPLHF

abundance: -
j_gene: TRBJ2-1
d_gene: -
v_gene: TRBV2
CDR3nt: TGTGCCAGCAGTTTGGATCCTGCGAGCTCCTACAATGAGCAGTTCTTC
CDR3aa: CASSLDPASSYNEQFF

abundance: -
j_gene: TRBJ2-5
d_gene: TRBD2
v_gene: TRBV30
CDR3nt: TGTGCCTGGAGTCTAGGGACTAGCGGGGGCCAAGAGACCCAGTACTTC
CDR3aa: CAWSLGTSGGQETQYF

abundance: -
j_gene: TRBJ1-5
d_gene: -
v_gene: TRBV5-8
CDR3nt: TGTGCCAGCAGCTTGGTAGGCCTGGGGCAGCCCCAGCATTTT
CDR3aa: CASSLVGLGQPQHF

abundance: -
j_gene: TRBJ1-2
d_gene: -
v_gene: TRBV7-7
CDR3nt: TGTGCTACCCCGACCGCGAACTATGGCTACACCTTC
CDR3aa: CATPTANYGYTF

abundance: -
j_gene: TRBJ1-3
d_gene: -
v_gene: TRBV7-9
CDR3nt: TGTGCCAGCAGATGGAGCTCTGGAAACACCATATATTTT
CDR3aa: CASRWSSGNTIYF

abundance: -
j_gene: TRBJ2-3
d_gene: -
v_gene: TRBV27
CDR3nt: TGTGCCATCGGGCACAACAAAAGAGATACGCAGTATTTT
CDR3aa: CAIGHNKRDTQYF

abundance: once
j_gene: TRBJ2-1
d_gene: -
v_gene: TRBV5-1
CDR3nt: TGCGCCAGCAGCTCCCTAGCGAGCGACTCCTACAATGAGCAGTTCTTC
CDR3aa: CASSSLASDSYNEQFF

abundance: -
j_gene: TRBJ1-1
d_gene: -
v_gene: TRBV5-1
CDR3nt: TGCGCCAGCAGCTTAAGGGCGATGAACACTGAAGCTTTCTTT
CDR3aa: CASSLRAMNTEAFF

abundance: once
j_gene: TRBJ1-2
d_gene: TRBD1
v_gene: TRBV19
CDR3nt: TGTGCCAGTAGTCAACAGGGGTTGAGCTATGGCTACACCTTC
CDR3aa: CASSQQGLSYGYTF